This T cell receptor beta chain was sequenced in a study of T cell changes during pregnancy in multiple sclerosis. Only in-frame clones appear in the TCRdb table, and some are missing; sequencing was by immunoSEQ multiplex PCR. The table has roughly 60,000 clones, approximately 92% seen once. The germline V gene has CDR1 SGHAT and CDR2 FQNNGV. V was clipped by 5 bases and J by 2 bases, with 18 bases between them. This CDR3 comprises 16 residues. This clonotype was obtained from a female donor with multiple sclerosis, enrolled in a pregnancy study. The V and J genes are TRBV11-2 and TRBJ2-5, with TRBD1 as a possible D gene (6 bases). This specimen was peripheral blood, taken in the second trimester of pregnancy. The CDR3 DNA is TGTGCCAGCAGCACGCGCCGGGGACAACTACAAGAGACCCAGTACTTC. This gives the protein CASSTRRGQLQETQYF. Looking up the rest from reference TRBV11-2 and TRBJ2-5 gives the full variable domain: EAGVAQSPRYKIIEKRQSVAFWCNPISGHATLYWYQQILGQGPKLLIQFQNNGVVDDSQLPKDRFSAERLKGVDSTLKIQPAKLEDSAVYLCASSTRRGQLQETQYFGPGTRLLVL.